The 17 T cell receptor beta chains listed next were all sequenced from one sample in a study of identical twins (dated by TCRdb to 2016 to 2017). To prepare the library, 5' RACE was applied. TCRdb shows the sequencer as Illumina HiSeq 2000. TCRdb applied fastp at Q25 and MiXCR to the public reads, then kept only in-frame beta chains. CDR3 protein duplicates are merged, each entry listing the most common genes and DNA. The sample profile shows 690,000 or so distinct CDR3 sequences; roughly 6% of them were found once. 1.5% to 2% of the sample is held by the ten biggest clonotypes. Sequencing used naive T cells sorted from blood. The cell subset or site label on this specimen signifies: cells isolated with a human naive T-cell isolation kit. These receptors originate from a man between 18 and 29 years old in good health.

This clonotype was seen repeatedly, ten times or more. The chain employs TRBV3-1 and TRBJ2-2; D is uncertain. The CDR3 extends over 11 amino acids. Trimming shortened V by 6 bases and J by 3 bases, and 2 bases separated the two germline ends. CDR1 is LGHDT, CDR2 YNNKEL, per germline (reference sequence). The CDR3 spells CASRYTGELFF. As DNA, the CDR3 is TGTGCCAGCAGGTACACCGGGGAGCTGTTTTTT.

CDR3 residues: CASSLYRDEQYV. CDR3 bases: TGTGCCAGCAGCTTGTACAGGGACGAGCAGTACGTC. The V call is TRBV7-8, the J call TRBJ2-7, with D maybe TRBD1 (6 bases). Trimming shortened V by 3 bases and J by 5 bases, and 8 bases separated the two germline ends. The CDR3 is made up of 12 amino acids. Germline V lookup: CDR1 SGHVS, CDR2 FQNEAQ.

This clonotype was seen repeatedly, ten times or more. The V gene is TRBV2, the J gene TRBJ2-1; 10 bases map to TRBD1. This CDR3 has 11 amino acids. J gave up 13 bases and V 8 bases, and 5 bases lay outside the gene matches. Per the germline V gene, CDR1 is SNHLY and CDR2 is FYNNEI. CDR3 sequence reads: CASPRDRGQFF. CDR3 DNA sequence: TGTGCCAGCCCGAGGGACAGGGGCCAGTTCTTC.

This clonotype was found a few times. V is TRBV20-1 and J is TRBJ1-6; TRBD1 agrees at 7 bases. V gave up 6 bases and J gave up 10 bases; unmatched junction bases: 9. In germline, CDR1 is DFQATT, CDR2 SNEGSKA (reference sequence). The CDR3 consists of 13 residues. CDR3 residues: CSARTGADSPLHF. The CDR3 DNA is TGCAGTGCCCGGACAGGAGCGGACTCACCCCTCCACTTT.

The chain has TRBV12-3 or TRBV12-4 and TRBJ2-5, with TRBD2 identical over 15 bases. The junction had 8 bases not matched to a gene; V was cut back by 4 bases and J by 5 bases. The CDR3 is 17 amino acids. The CDR3 protein is CASSWGLAGGVGETQYF. CDR3 DNA: TGTGCCAGCAGTTGGGGACTAGCGGGAGGTGTAGGCGAGACCCAGTACTTC.

This clonotype turned up a few times. J is TRBJ1-4 and V is TRBV12-3 or TRBV12-4; D unclear. The germline V and J ends were trimmed by 3 bases and 4 bases, with 6 bases remaining between them. CDR3 length equals 13 residues. Here the CDR3 reads CASSFNRNEKLFF. The CDR3 DNA follows: TGTGCCAGCAGTTTTAACCGTAATGAAAAACTGTTTTTT.

This clonotype was seen once. Germline is not matched at one junction end, which may reflect a read error. This chain links TRBV12-3 or TRBV12-4 with TRBJ1-5, with 8 bases matching TRBD1. CDR3 length equals 14 residues. The CDR3 loop is CAISFGQGNQPQHF. The CDR3 region has the DNA TGTGCCATCAGTTTTGGACAGGGTAATCAGCCCCAGCATTTT.

The V call is TRBV20-1, the J call TRBJ2-1; 13 nucleotides line up with TRBD2. Germline assignment: CDR1 DFQATT and CDR2 SNEGSKA (reference sequence). The CDR3 covers 17 residues. V lost 3 bases, J lost 9 bases, and 14 bases stayed unmatched. The CDR3 region has the DNA TGCAGTGCTAGGTCCACTAGCGGGAGGGGGGCCGGGGGTGAGCAGTTCTTC. It codes for CSARSTSGRGAGGEQFF.

V and J are TRBV12-3 or TRBV12-4 and TRBJ2-1; D not certain. The V gene lost 3 bases and the J gene lost 2 bases, with 11 bases spanning the gap. This CDR3 contains 15 residues. CDR3: CASSLGRSPYNEQFF. The CDR3 bases are TGTGCCAGCAGTTTGGGCCGGTCCCCCTACAATGAGCAGTTCTTC.

This clonotype was counted ten times or more. The V call is TRBV7-9, the J call TRBJ2-5; 8 bases match TRBD1. Germline CDR1 SEHNR, CDR2 FQNEAQ (reference sequence). V gave up 4 bases and J gave up 2 bases; unmatched junction bases: 6. The CDR3 sequence is 15 residues long. CDR3 amino acids: CASSYLGQGQETQYF. The CDR3 DNA is TGTGCCAGCAGCTACCTTGGACAGGGACAAGAGACCCAGTACTTC.

For the CDR3, the DNA is TGCGCCAGCAGCCAAGTTTTAGGACCAAACATTCAGTACTTC. Translated, it gives CASSQVLGPNIQYF. The J gene is TRBJ2-4, the V gene TRBV4-1; the D is unclear. V was pared by 1 base and J by 6 bases, with 10 bases between. The CDR3 has 14 residues. Looked up from germline, CDR1 is MGHRA and CDR2 is YSYEKL.

This clonotype was seen a few times. The chain combines TRBV6-1 with TRBJ2-1, with 12 positions matching TRBD2. The CDR3 consists of 17 residues. Trimming at V came to 9 bases and at J to 9 bases, leaving 18 bases not matched to a gene. Germline V CDR1 and CDR2: MNHNS, SASEGT. CDR3 nucleotide sequence: TGTGCCAGTAACCTAGCGGGAGGGCAGGCTGCATTTGTTGAGCAGTTCTTC. Amino acid sequence: CASNLAGGQAAFVEQFF.

This clonotype showed up many times. The CDR3 nucleotides read TGTGCCAGCAGCTCATGGACAGCTGAAGCTTTCTTT. Protein sequence: CASSSWTAEAFF. The chain uses TRBV5-6 and TRBJ1-1; tentative D call: TRBD1 (6 bases). The germline CDR1 and CDR2 sequences are SGHDT and YYEEEE. The CDR3 spans 12 residues. Trimming stripped 3 bases from V and 6 bases from J, with 9 bases between.

This clonotype was counted at least ten times. The CDR3 loop reads CSATVTMDTGELFF. Here the CDR3 DNA reads TGCAGTGCTACGGTGACTATGGACACCGGGGAGCTGTTTTTT. The V gene is TRBV20-1, the J gene TRBJ2-2; D perhaps matches TRBD2 (5 bases). The CDR3 totals 14 residues. In germline, CDR1 is DFQATT, CDR2 SNEGSKA (reference sequence). V lost 4 bases and J lost 3, with 12 bases in between.

Ten or more counts support this clonotype. The gene calls are TRBV9 and TRBJ2-5; unclear D gene. This CDR3 contains 17 residues. Germline V lookup: CDR1 SGDLS, CDR2 YYNGEE. With 0 bases removed from V and 2 bases from J, the gap between germline ends came to 17 bases. CDR3 amino acids: CASSVALETSKQETQYF. CDR3 nucleotides: TGTGCCAGCAGCGTAGCTCTAGAGACCTCAAAGCAAGAGACCCAGTACTTC. The whole variable domain, remainder taken from reference TRBV9 and TRBJ2-5, is DSGVTQTPKHLITATGQRVTLRCSPRSGDLSVYWYQQSLDQGLQFLIQYYNGEERAKGNILERFSAQQFPDLHSELNLSSLELGDSALYFCASSVALETSKQETQYFGPGTRLLVL.

Only a few counts were recorded for this clonotype. The chain has TRBV20-1 and TRBJ2-3, with 7 bases matching TRBD1. The V and J ends lost 5 bases and 6 bases, in that order; junction bases with no gene match: 11. This CDR3 contains 14 residues. Germline CDR1 reads DFQATT; CDR2 reads SNEGSKA (reference sequence). The CDR3 sequence: CSAPNSEGADTQYF. CDR3 nucleotides: TGCAGTGCTCCTAATAGTGAGGGGGCCGATACGCAGTATTTT.

This clonotype was counted many times. Written as DNA, the CDR3 is TGCAGTGCTAGATCCAGACAGCAGAGTCAGAACACTGAAGCTTTCTTT. Translation gives CSARSRQQSQNTEAFF. This chain uses TRBV20-1 with TRBJ1-1; D possibly corresponds to TRBD1 (5 bases). V dropped 2 bases and J dropped 1 base, with 17 bases sitting between them. CDR1 and CDR2 (germline): DFQATT, SNEGSKA (reference sequence). The CDR3 spans 16 residues.